Presented here are 29 T cell receptor beta chains from one specimen sequenced in a study of vaccination effects on CD4 cells after COVID-19. Peptide-pool stimulation followed by sequencing identified expanded antigen-specific CD4+ clonotypes in the ViraFEST assay. CD4+ T cell isolation took place after more than eight days of culture. Two doses of BNT162b2 or mRNA-1273 vaccine were administered to participants. Their specific antigens are unknown. Using immunoSEQ multiplex PCR, the repertoire was profiled, and TCRdb retains in-frame clones only, with some absent. The table includes 57,000 or so clones, 73% detected once. The sample here was CD4+ T cells from PBMCs cultured with HCoV-229E spike peptides, taken after COVID-19 vaccination. The source of these receptors is a human donor who received a COVID-19 vaccine.

The rearrangement joins TRBV4-1 to TRBJ1-2; 9 positions agree with TRBD1. Per the germline V gene, CDR1 is MGHRA and CDR2 is YSYEKL. V was clipped by 1 base and J by 4 bases; unmatched bases: 4. The CDR3 extends over 15 amino acids. CDR3 loop: CASSQGDREFYGYTF. The CDR3 region has the DNA TGCGCCAGCAGCCAAGGGGACAGGGAGTTCTATGGCTACACCTTC.

This clone was observed a few times. V is TRBV2 and J is TRBJ2-2, with 8 positions matching TRBD1. The CDR3 runs 14 residues. Germline loops: CDR1 SNHLY, CDR2 FYNNEI. V shed 5 bases, J shed 7 bases, and the junction held 6 bases outside the gene matches. The CDR3 sequence is CASSTDRAGGELFF. The CDR3 DNA is TGTGCCAGCAGTACGGACAGGGCGGGCGGGGAGCTGTTTTTT.

This clone was seen more than once but under ten times. At the DNA level, this CDR3 is encoded by other sequences in the same sample as well. CDR3 loop: CASSLTTDTQYF. The CDR3 DNA is TGCGCCAGCAGCTTAACCACAGATACGCAGTATTTT. V and J are TRBV5-1 and TRBJ2-3; no clear D gene. The V and J ends lost 2 bases and 2 bases respectively, with 3 bases between them. CDR1 SGHRS and CDR2 YFSETQ come from the germline V gene. The CDR3 has 12 amino acids. Based on the CDR3 plus reference TRBV5-1 and TRBJ2-3, the full variable domain is KAGVTQTPRYLIKTRGQQVTLSCSPISGHRSVSWYQQTPGQGLQFLFEYFSETQRNKGNFPGRFSGRQFSNSRSEMNVSTLELGDSALYLCASSLTTDTQYFGPGTRLTVL.

The chain has TRBV19 and TRBJ1-5, with TRBD1 matching 7 bases. J was trimmed by 2 bases and V by 5 bases; bases with no gene match: 6. The CDR3 is 15 residues long. CDR1 and CDR2 (germline): LNHDA, SQIVND (reference sequence). CDR3 loop: CASSPWDSRNQPQHF. The CDR3 nucleotides are TGTGCCAGTAGTCCTTGGGACAGCCGCAATCAGCCCCAGCATTTT.

The chain uses TRBV9 and TRBJ2-3, with D perhaps matching TRBD2 (5 bases). The length of the CDR3 is 16 residues. CDR1 is SGDLS and CDR2 is YYNGEE in the germline V gene. V gave up 0 bases and J gave up 0 bases, with 11 bases separating them. CDR3: CASSVGGGLSTDTQYF. The CDR3 bases are TGTGCCAGCAGCGTAGGAGGCGGACTTAGCACAGATACGCAGTATTTT.

V and J are TRBV7-8 and TRBJ2-2, with 8 bases aligning to TRBD1. The CDR3 length is 13 residues. The J segment lost 6 bases and the V segment lost 8 bases, leaving 5 bases of the junction unmatched. Per the germline V gene, CDR1 is SGHVS and CDR2 is FQNEAQ. The CDR3 loop is CASLTGEAGELFF. For the CDR3, the DNA is TGTGCCAGCTTGACAGGGGAAGCCGGGGAGCTGTTTTTT.

CDR3 sequence (DNA): TGTGCCAGCAATGACAGGCTATCCTACAATGAGCAGTTCTTC. Amino acids: CASNDRLSYNEQFF. The chain joins TRBV5-6 to TRBJ2-1; D may be TRBD1 (6 bases). This CDR3 has 14 amino acids. Per germline, CDR1 SGHDT and CDR2 YYEEEE. With 6 bases removed from V and 1 base from J, the gap between germline ends came to 11 bases.

J is TRBJ1-4 and V is TRBV2; D is perhaps TRBD1 (6 bases). There are 15 residues in the CDR3. V lost 2 bases, J lost 7 bases, and 14 bases lay in between. CDR1 is SNHLY, CDR2 FYNNEI, per germline. CDR3 bases: TGTGCCAGCAGTGAATCTGCAGGGGTGGCTGAAAAACTGTTTTTT. Translated, it gives CASSESAGVAEKLFF.

V is TRBV20-1 and J is TRBJ2-1; D gene ambiguous. Deletions cut 3 bases from V and 8 bases from J, with 8 bases between. There are 11 residues in the CDR3. CDR1 and CDR2 from the germline V gene are DFQATT and SNEGSKA (reference sequence). CDR3 nucleotide sequence: TGCAGTGCTAGTCGGTGGCATGAGCAGTTCTTC. Translating gives CSASRWHEQFF.

This clone showed up just once. The rearrangement links TRBV9 to TRBJ2-3, with no clear D. Trimming took 0 bases from V and 4 from J, leaving 12 bases between them. This CDR3 has 15 residues. Germline CDR1 SGDLS, CDR2 YYNGEE. This chain's CDR3 is CASSVVGSSPDTQYF. CDR3 DNA: TGTGCCAGCAGCGTAGTCGGGTCGAGTCCAGATACGCAGTATTTT.

This chain uses TRBV6-5 with TRBJ1-2; D is unclear. The CDR3 extends over 14 amino acids. The germline CDR1 and CDR2 sequences are MNHEY and SVGAGI. V shed 2 bases and J shed 0 bases, with 7 bases lying between them. The CDR3 here is CASSYRAANYGYTF. The CDR3 DNA sequence: TGTGCCAGCAGTTACAGGGCGGCTAACTATGGCTACACCTTC.

V is TRBV7-2 and J is TRBJ2-3; D gene unclear. Germline V gives CDR1 SGHTA, CDR2 FQGNSA. CDR3 length equals 14 residues. Between the trimmed V and J ends, which lost 5 bases and 1 base, there was a span of 10 bases. The CDR3 here is CASSMNGGTDTQYF. Written as DNA, the CDR3 is TGTGCCAGCAGCATGAACGGAGGCACAGATACGCAGTATTTT.

The sample holds a few counts of this clone. CDR3 DNA: TGTGCCAGCAGCCCCCGGGGGGTCGAAGGGAACACCGGGGAGCTGTTTTTT. Amino acids: CASSPRGVEGNTGELFF. This chain connects TRBV11-3 to TRBJ2-2; 7 nucleotides align to TRBD2. This CDR3 is 17 amino acids long. Germline CDR1 and CDR2: SGHNT and YENEEA. V lost 5 bases to trimming and J lost 1 base; unmatched junction nucleotides: 10.

The V and J genes are TRBV7-2 and TRBJ2-5; D might be TRBD2 (7 bases). CDR1 SGHTA and CDR2 FQGNSA come from the germline V gene. The CDR3 sequence is 16 residues long. The V and J ends lost 0 bases and 5 bases respectively, with 16 bases between them. DNA of the CDR3: TGTGCCAGCAGCTTAGCGGGGCGGGGGCTTAGGGAGACCCAGTACTTC. It is translated as CASSLAGRGLRETQYF.

The V and J genes are TRBV12-3 or TRBV12-4 and TRBJ1-2; D may be TRBD1 (6 bases). The CDR3 runs 12 residues. Trimming cost V 4 bases and J 8 bases, with 11 bases left between them. The CDR3 sequence: CASSSQGYGYTF. CDR3 nucleotides: TGTGCCAGCAGTTCCCAGGGGTACGGCTACACCTTC.

The chain employs TRBV5-1 and TRBJ1-2; 7 bases agree with TRBD1. In germline, CDR1 is SGHRS, CDR2 YFSETQ. This CDR3 is built from 15 residues. Trimming cost V 0 bases and J 7 bases; bases outside gene matches: 9. The CDR3 sequence is CASSLVVDRASGYTF. The DNA for the CDR3 is TGCGCCAGCAGCTTGGTTGTTGACAGGGCGTCTGGCTACACCTTC.

This clone showed up just a few times. This chain links TRBV5-1 with TRBJ2-1, with 11 positions matching TRBD2. Germline assignment: CDR1 SGHRS and CDR2 YFSETQ. With V trimmed by 4 bases and J by 6 bases, 6 bases remained unmatched. This CDR3 is built from 15 residues. CDR3 DNA: TGCGCCAGCAGCCACACTAGCGGGGGTGGCAATGAGCAGTTCTTC. It translates to CASSHTSGGGNEQFF. The full variable domain, with the rest looked up from reference TRBV5-1 and TRBJ2-1, is KAGVTQTPRYLIKTRGQQVTLSCSPISGHRSVSWYQQTPGQGLQFLFEYFSETQRNKGNFPGRFSGRQFSNSRSEMNVSTLELGDSALYLCASSHTSGGGNEQFFGPGTRLTVL.

This rearrangement joins TRBV7-2 to TRBJ2-2; D remains unclear. Between the trimmed V and J ends, which lost 3 bases and 1 base, there was a span of 6 bases. CDR1 and CDR2 from the germline V gene are SGHTA and FQGNSA. CDR3 length equals 14 residues. This CDR3 is CASSLWRNTGELFF. DNA of the CDR3: TGTGCCAGCAGCTTGTGGAGGAACACCGGGGAGCTGTTTTTT.

The rearrangement joins TRBV18 to TRBJ1-2; 10 bases line up with TRBD1. V lost 6 bases, J lost 1 base, and 5 bases stayed unmatched. Germline-derived CDR1 and CDR2 are KGHSH and LQKENI. This CDR3 is built from 15 residues. CDR3 protein: CASSPRTGGNYGYTF. The CDR3 bases are TGTGCCAGCTCCCCGAGGACAGGGGGTAACTATGGCTACACCTTC.

This sequence joins TRBV9 and TRBJ2-3; D possibly corresponds to TRBD1 (6 bases). The CDR3 has 16 residues. Germline loops: CDR1 SGDLS, CDR2 YYNGEE. V gave up 4 bases and J gave up 0 bases, with 15 bases separating them. The CDR3 nucleotides are TGTGCCAGCAGCACCCGACAGGCCTCTAGCACAGATACGCAGTATTTT. It specifies CASSTRQASSTDTQYF.

The V and J genes are TRBV7-3 and TRBJ2-1; the D gene is possibly TRBD1 (6 bases). V dropped 0 bases and J dropped 9 bases, with 9 bases sitting between them. CDR1 and CDR2 from the germline V gene are SGHTA and FQGTGA. This CDR3 has 13 amino acids. CDR3 in amino acids: CASSLTQGSEQFF. The CDR3 DNA reads as TGTGCCAGCAGCTTAACGCAGGGGTCTGAGCAGTTCTTC. Looking up the rest from reference TRBV7-3 and TRBJ2-1 gives the full variable domain: GAGVSQTPSNKVTEKGKYVELRCDPISGHTALYWYRQSLGQGPEFLIYFQGTGAADDSGLPNDRFFAVRPEGSVSTLKIQRTERGDSAVYLCASSLTQGSEQFFGPGTRLTVL.

The chain uses TRBV28 and TRBJ1-1; 9 bases align to TRBD1. The germline V gene has CDR1 MDHEN and CDR2 SYDVKM. V shed 8 bases, J shed 0 bases, and the junction held 1 base outside the gene matches. CDR3 length: 13 amino acids. CDR3 amino acids: CASWDRVNTEAFF. For the CDR3, the DNA is TGTGCCAGCTGGGACAGGGTGAACACTGAAGCTTTCTTT.

J is TRBJ2-5 and V is TRBV27, with D unresolved. Per germline, CDR1 MNHEY and CDR2 SMNVEV (reference sequence). V shed 2 bases and J shed 5 bases, with 9 bases lying between them. The CDR3 length is 13 residues. This CDR3 is CASSLRHTETQYF. The CDR3 bases are TGTGCCAGCAGTTTAAGGCATACGGAGACCCAGTACTTC.

The V call is TRBV21-1, the J call TRBJ1-1. TRBV21-1 is a listed pseudogene. The CDR3 extends over 12 amino acids. CDR3 loop: CASSNGETEAFF. CDR3 bases: TGTGCCAGCAGCAACGGGGAAACTGAAGCTTTCTTT.

The chain couples TRBV15 to TRBJ1-6; D unclear. CDR1 is LNHNV, CDR2 YYDKDF, per germline (reference sequence). V was pared by 0 bases and J by 7 bases, with 10 bases between. The CDR3 is 15 residues long. CDR3 DNA sequence: TGTGCCACCAGCAGAGATTCAGGTGGGAATTCACCCCTCCACTTT. It specifies CATSRDSGGNSPLHF.

The chain is built from TRBV5-1 and TRBJ1-1; 8 nucleotides match TRBD1. The V gene's germline CDR1 is SGHRS and CDR2 YFSETQ. J lost 6 bases, V lost 2 bases, and 6 bases had no gene match. The CDR3 sequence is 14 residues long. The CDR3 loop is CASSLQGVAPEAFF. In DNA form, the CDR3 reads TGCGCCAGCAGCTTACAGGGGGTGGCCCCTGAAGCTTTCTTT.

The gene calls are TRBV4-1 and TRBJ2-5; possible D gene TRBD2, 5 bases. Germline CDR1 reads MGHRA; CDR2 reads YSYEKL. CDR3 size: 15 residues. The V end was cut by 4 bases, the J end by 2 bases, with 14 bases between. The CDR3: CASSPSSTGQETQYF. The CDR3 nucleotides are TGCGCCAGCAGCCCGTCTTCGACGGGACAAGAGACCCAGTACTTC.

J is TRBJ2-1 and V is TRBV7-2, with D uncertain. This CDR3 comprises 14 residues. The V gene's germline CDR1 is SGHTA and CDR2 FQGNSA. Trimming shortened V by 2 bases and J by 2 bases, and 7 bases separated the two germline ends. CDR3 protein: CASSLTRTYNEQFF. The CDR3 DNA is TGTGCCAGCAGCTTAACCCGCACCTACAATGAGCAGTTCTTC.

The V and J genes are TRBV7-2 and TRBJ2-3; D remains ambiguous. The CDR3 is 15 residues long. Germline CDR1 SGHTA, CDR2 FQGNSA. V shed 0 bases and J shed 5 bases, with 12 bases lying between them. CDR3 bases: TGTGCCAGCAGCTTAGCTCTTCCCGGTCGAGATACGCAGTATTTT. Its protein product is CASSLALPGRDTQYF.